The rows below give T cell receptor beta chains drawn from one sample of a study of T cell responses to AZD1222 COVID-19 vaccine. Clones were sequenced by immunoSEQ multiplex PCR, and TCRdb holds only the in-frame ones, with some missing. The table has tens of thousands of clones, about 85% seen once; the top ten hold roughly 1.3%. The source was peripheral blood, collected 28 days after the second AZD1222 dose. The receptors originated from an adult who received the AZD1222 COVID-19 vaccine. Both conserved end residues are part of each CDR3. The D gene is left open where the match is weak. Size values are once, few and many counts, or a class for expanded clones, and some rows have none.

cdr3_nt	cdr3_aa	d_call	clone_size	v_call	j_call
TGTGCCAGCAGTGGGAGACTAGCGGGAGGTTCAAACACCGGGGAGCTGTTTTTT	CASSGRLAGGSNTGELFF	TRBD2	NA	TRBV6-1	TRBJ2-2
TGTGCCAGCAGCTTAACTTCCCAAAGCTCTGGGGCCAACGTCCTGACTTTC	CASSLTSQSSGANVLTF	NA	NA	TRBV7-3	TRBJ2-6
TGTGCCAGTAGTATGCCCGGCTATGGCTACACCTTC	CASSMPGYGYTF	NA	NA	TRBV19	TRBJ1-2
TGTGCCATCAGTGGGGGAGGGCAAGAGACCCAGTACTTC	CAISGGGQETQYF	TRBD2	once	TRBV10-3	TRBJ2-5
TGTGCCAGCAGCTTGGCTCTAGCGGGAGGCACAGATACGCAGTATTTT	CASSLALAGGTDTQYF	TRBD2	once	TRBV5-4	TRBJ2-3
TGTGCCAGCAGTTTGACTTATAATTCACCCCTCCACTTT	CASSLTYNSPLHF	NA	NA	TRBV6-5	TRBJ1-6
TGCAGTGTTCACAGGGCGCACGGCTACACCTTC	CSVHRAHGYTF	NA	NA	TRBV20-1	TRBJ1-2
TGTGCCAGCAGCTTAAACGGTGGGGTCGGGGAGCTGTTTTTT	CASSLNGGVGELFF	NA	NA	TRBV7-2	TRBJ2-2
TGTGCCAGCAGTCAACCGGAGGGGAGAGTGTTTTTT	CASSQPEGRVFF	NA	NA	TRBV6-6	TRBJ1-4
TGTGCCAGCTCACCAGGACTAGCGGGAGGCCGGGAGCTGTTTTTT	CASSPGLAGGRELFF	TRBD2	few	TRBV18	TRBJ2-2
TGTGCCAGCAGTTATCAGGCAGACGGGGAGCTGTTTTTT	CASSYQADGELFF	NA	NA	TRBV2	TRBJ2-2
TGTGCCAGCAGTTACGAACGTCGAACTGAAGCTTTCTTT	CASSYERRTEAFF	NA	NA	TRBV6-5	TRBJ1-1